The present entry profiles one T cell receptor beta chain with its context. CDR1 is LGHNA, CDR2 YSLEER, per germline. The germline V and J ends were trimmed by 0 bases and 6 bases, with 15 bases remaining between them. The CDR3 covers 17 residues. Time point here: late/post reinfection, 12 to 24 weeks after detection. Sorted cells were sequenced directly ex vivo without any in vitro expansion. This sample stems from a study of memory CD8 T cells in hepatitis C reinfection. Here immunoSEQ multiplex PCR was the method, and the copy in TCRdb shows in-frame clones only, minus some. The repertoire holds a few thousand clones, with about 87% as singletons.

The clonotype originates from a middle-aged man with hepatitis C virus infection. V gene TRBV4-3 combines with J gene TRBJ1-6; no clear D gene. Material: naive CD8+ T cells sorted from blood. CDR3 nucleotide sequence: TGCGCCAGCAGCCAAGATGTGCGGGATCGGTTTAATTCACCCCTCCACTTT. This codes for CASSQDVRDRFNSPLHF.